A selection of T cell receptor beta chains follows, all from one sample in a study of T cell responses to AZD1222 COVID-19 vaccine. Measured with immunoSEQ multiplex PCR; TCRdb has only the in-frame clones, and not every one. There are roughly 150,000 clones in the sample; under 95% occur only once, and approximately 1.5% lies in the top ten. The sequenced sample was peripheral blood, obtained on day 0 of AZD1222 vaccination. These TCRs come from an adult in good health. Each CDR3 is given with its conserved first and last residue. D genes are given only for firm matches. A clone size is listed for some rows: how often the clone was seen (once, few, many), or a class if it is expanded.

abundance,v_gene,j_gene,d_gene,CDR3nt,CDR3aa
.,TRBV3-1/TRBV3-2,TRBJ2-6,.,TGTGCCAGCAGCCAAGATGTAAGGGTTGGGGCCAACGTCCTGACTTTC,CASSQDVRVGANVLTF
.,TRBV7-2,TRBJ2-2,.,TGTGCCAGCAGATACGGGGGCCCTAACACCGGGGAGCTGTTTTTT,CASRYGGPNTGELFF
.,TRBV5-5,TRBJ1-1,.,TGTGCCAGCAGCCCGGGAGGGGGGTACACTGAAGCTTTCTTT,CASSPGGGYTEAFF
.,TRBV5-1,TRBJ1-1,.,TGCGCCAGCAGCTTGGAAGGGTGGGCTGAAGCTTTCTTT,CASSLEGWAEAFF
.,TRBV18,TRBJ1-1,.,TGTGCCAGCTCACCCCGGGCGGTGAACACTGAAGCTTTCTTT,CASSPRAVNTEAFF
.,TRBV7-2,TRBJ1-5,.,TGTGCCAGCAGCTTGTCGACCTTGAGCAATCAGCCCCAGCATTTT,CASSLSTLSNQPQHF
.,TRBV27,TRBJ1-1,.,TGTGCCAGCAGTACCCTTGGGAACACTGAAGCTTTCTTT,CASSTLGNTEAFF
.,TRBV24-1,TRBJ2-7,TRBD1,TGTGCCACCAGTGCCGAGACAGGGGACTACGAGCAGTACTTC,CATSAETGDYEQYF
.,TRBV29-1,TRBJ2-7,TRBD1,TGCAGCGTTGTACTAGGGGGCTTCAGCGAGCAGTACTTC,CSVVLGGFSEQYF
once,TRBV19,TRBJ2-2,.,TGTGCCAGTAGCAGAAGGGGGTACACCGGGGAGCTGTTTTTT,CASSRRGYTGELFF
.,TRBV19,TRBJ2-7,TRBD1,TGTGCCAGTACCCTAGGGACAGGGTCCTCCTACGAGCAGTACTTC,CASTLGTGSSYEQYF
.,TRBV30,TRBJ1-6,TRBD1,TGTGCCTGGACCCCGGGACAGGGAAATTCACCCCTCCACTTT,CAWTPGQGNSPLHF
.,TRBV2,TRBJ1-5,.,TGTGCCAGCAGTGAACAGTCGTGGGGGAATCAGCCCCAGCATTTT,CASSEQSWGNQPQHF
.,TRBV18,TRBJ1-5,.,TGTGCCAGCTCACCGTACGGGGGCGGGGGAAGCAATCAGCCCCAGCATTTT,CASSPYGGGGSNQPQHF
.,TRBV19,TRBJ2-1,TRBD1,TGTGCCAGTAGAGGGGACAGGGACCATGAGCAGTTCTTC,CASRGDRDHEQFF
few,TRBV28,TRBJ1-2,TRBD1,TGTGCCAGCAGTTCTTGGACAGGGTTAGACTATGGCTACACCTTC,CASSSWTGLDYGYTF
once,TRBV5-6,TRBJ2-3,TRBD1,TGTGCCAGCAGCTTGGGACAGGGGGCCACAGATACGCAGTATTTT,CASSLGQGATDTQYF
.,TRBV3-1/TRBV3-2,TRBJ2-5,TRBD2,TGTGCCAGCAGCCAAGATCATGGTAGCGGGGGGTCCTTAGAGACCCAGTACTTC,CASSQDHGSGGSLETQYF
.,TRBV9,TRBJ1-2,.,TGTGCCAGCAGCGCGCAAGGTGGGGGTTTAGACTATGGCTACACCTTC,CASSAQGGGLDYGYTF
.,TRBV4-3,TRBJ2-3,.,TGCGCCAGCAGCCAATCGAGGGAGGCGAGCACAGATACGCAGTATTTT,CASSQSREASTDTQYF
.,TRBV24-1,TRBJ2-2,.,TGTGCCACCAGTGATTTGTATGGGACGTCGAACACCGGGGAGCTGTTTTTT,CATSDLYGTSNTGELFF
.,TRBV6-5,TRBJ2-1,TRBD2,TGTGCCAGCAGTTCCTCACTAGCGCCCGGGAATGAGCAGTTCTTC,CASSSSLAPGNEQFF
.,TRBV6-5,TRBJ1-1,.,TGTGCCAGCATCGGGTATGGGGCACCGAACACTGAAGCTTTCTTT,CASIGYGAPNTEAFF
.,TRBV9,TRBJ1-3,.,TGTGCCAGCAGCGTTCGGGAGAACGGTGGAAACACCATATATTTT,CASSVRENGGNTIYF
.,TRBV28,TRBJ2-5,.,TGTGCCAGCAGTTTAATGTTACGTATAGGGGAGACCCAGTACTTC,CASSLMLRIGETQYF
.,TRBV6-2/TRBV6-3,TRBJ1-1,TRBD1,TGTGCCAGCAGTTGGACCATGGACAGGGAAAGGAAGGAGAACACTGAAGCTTTCTTT,CASSWTMDRERKENTEAFF
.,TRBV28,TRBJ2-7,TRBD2,TGTGCCAGCAGACCTCCTAGGACTAGCGGGATGGGAGAGCAGTACTTC,CASRPPRTSGMGEQYF
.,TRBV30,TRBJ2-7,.,TGTGCCTGGAGTGAAGGGCGGCTAGGGACCTACGAGCAGTACTTC,CAWSEGRLGTYEQYF
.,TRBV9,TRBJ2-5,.,TGTGCCAGCAGCGTAGGAGGGTCGTATTTTAGAGAGACCCAGTACTTC,CASSVGGSYFRETQYF
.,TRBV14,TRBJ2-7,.,TGTGCCAGCAGCCAAGACGAGGGTAGGAAGTACTTC,CASSQDEGRKYF
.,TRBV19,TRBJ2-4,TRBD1,TGTGCCAGTGGGCGCAAGGGGGACAGGGATTTTAACATTCAGTACTTC,CASGRKGDRDFNIQYF
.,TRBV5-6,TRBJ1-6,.,TGTGCCAGCAGCTTGCTGGACAGCGAGAATTATTCACCCCTCCACTTT,CASSLLDSENYSPLHF
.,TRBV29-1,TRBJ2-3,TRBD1,TGCAGCGTTGACTACAAGGACAGGGCTTTAGATACGCAGTATTTT,CSVDYKDRALDTQYF
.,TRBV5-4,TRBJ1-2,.,TGTGCCAGCAGCTTAGGAGGACGAACCTATGGCTACACCTTC,CASSLGGRTYGYTF
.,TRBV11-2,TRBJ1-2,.,TGTGCCAGCAGCTTAGTCGGAAGAGGGGTGAATAATGGCTACACCTTC,CASSLVGRGVNNGYTF
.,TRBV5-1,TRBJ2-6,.,TGCGCCAGCAGCTTAGGGGGTGGGATTGGGGCCAACGTCCTGACTTTC,CASSLGGGIGANVLTF
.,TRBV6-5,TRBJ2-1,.,TGTGCCAGCAGAACAGGGTTAGGAAAAGGCAATGAGCAGTTCTTC,CASRTGLGKGNEQFF
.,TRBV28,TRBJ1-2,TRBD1,TGTGCCAGCAGTTTATCGGGACAGAGTTATAACTATGGCTACACCTTC,CASSLSGQSYNYGYTF
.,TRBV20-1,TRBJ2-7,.,TGCAGTGCTAGTCGCCCGACCTACGAGCAGTACTTC,CSASRPTYEQYF
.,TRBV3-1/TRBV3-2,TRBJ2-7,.,TGTGCCAGCAGCCACGGGGTTGACGAGCAGTACTTC,CASSHGVDEQYF
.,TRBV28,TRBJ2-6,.,TGTGCCAGCAGTTTAGGGGGGGCGAACGGGGCCAACGTCCTGACTTTC,CASSLGGANGANVLTF
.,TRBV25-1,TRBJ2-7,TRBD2,TGTGCCAGCAGTGAGGTTGGGAGGGGCTCCTACGAGCAGTACTTC,CASSEVGRGSYEQYF
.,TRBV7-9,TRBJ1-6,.,TGTGCCAGCAGCCTAAGGGCCAGTTATAATTCACCCCTCCACTTT,CASSLRASYNSPLHF
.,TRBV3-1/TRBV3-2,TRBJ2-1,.,TGTGCCAGCAGCCAAGAGGGCACTAGCCCCTCCTACAATGAGCAGTTCTTC,CASSQEGTSPSYNEQFF
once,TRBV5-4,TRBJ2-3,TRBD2,TGTGCCAGCAGCTTGGTGGGGGTCCGAGCGGGGCCCGAGGGTACGCAGTATTTT,CASSLVGVRAGPEGTQYF
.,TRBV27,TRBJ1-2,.,TGTGCCAGCAGTTTGGGCCCACCCGGGGGCATCTATGGCTACACCTTC,CASSLGPPGGIYGYTF
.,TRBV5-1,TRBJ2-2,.,TGCGCCAGCAGCTTGGAGGCCGCGAACACCGGGGAGCTGTTTTTT,CASSLEAANTGELFF
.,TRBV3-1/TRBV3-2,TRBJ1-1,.,TGTGCCAGCAGCCAAGTGGGGGGCACTGAAGCTTTCTTT,CASSQVGGTEAFF
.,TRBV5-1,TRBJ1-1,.,TGCGCCAGCAGCTTGGCCGCGCAGACGAACACTGAAGCTTTCTTT,CASSLAAQTNTEAFF
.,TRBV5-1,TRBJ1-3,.,TGCGCCAGCAGCTCCGAACAGGGCGGGAACACCATATATTTT,CASSSEQGGNTIYF
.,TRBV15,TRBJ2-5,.,TGTGCCACCCGGCGGGGACTCACAGAGACCCAGTACTTC,CATRRGLTETQYF